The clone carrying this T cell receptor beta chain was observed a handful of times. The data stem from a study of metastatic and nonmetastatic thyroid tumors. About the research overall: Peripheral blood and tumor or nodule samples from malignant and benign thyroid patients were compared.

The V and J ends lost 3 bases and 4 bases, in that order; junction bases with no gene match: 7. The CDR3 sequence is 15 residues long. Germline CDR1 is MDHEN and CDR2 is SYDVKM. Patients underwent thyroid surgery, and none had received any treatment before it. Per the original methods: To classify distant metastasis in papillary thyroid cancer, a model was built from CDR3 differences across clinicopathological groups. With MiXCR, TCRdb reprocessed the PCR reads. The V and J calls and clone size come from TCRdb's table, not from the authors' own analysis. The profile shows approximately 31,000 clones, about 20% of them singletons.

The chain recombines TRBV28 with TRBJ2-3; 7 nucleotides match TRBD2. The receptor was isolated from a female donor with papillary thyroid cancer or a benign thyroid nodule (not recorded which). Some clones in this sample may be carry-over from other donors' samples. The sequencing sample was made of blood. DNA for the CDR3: TGTGCCAGCAGTTTTGCGGGGACTATCCCAGATACGCAGTATTTT. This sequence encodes CASSFAGTIPDTQYF.